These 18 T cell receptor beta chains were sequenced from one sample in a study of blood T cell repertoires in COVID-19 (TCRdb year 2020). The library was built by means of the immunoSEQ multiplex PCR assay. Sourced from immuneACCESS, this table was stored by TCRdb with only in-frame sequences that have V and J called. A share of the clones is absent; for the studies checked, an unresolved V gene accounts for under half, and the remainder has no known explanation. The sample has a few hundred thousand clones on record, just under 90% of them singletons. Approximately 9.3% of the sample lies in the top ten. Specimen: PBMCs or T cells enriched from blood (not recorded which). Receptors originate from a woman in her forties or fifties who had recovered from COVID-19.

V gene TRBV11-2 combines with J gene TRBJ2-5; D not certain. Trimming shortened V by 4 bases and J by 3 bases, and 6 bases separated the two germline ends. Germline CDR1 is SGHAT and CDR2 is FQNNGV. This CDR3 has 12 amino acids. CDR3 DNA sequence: TGTGCCAGCAGCTACGGTAAAGAGACCCAGTACTTC. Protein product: CASSYGKETQYF.

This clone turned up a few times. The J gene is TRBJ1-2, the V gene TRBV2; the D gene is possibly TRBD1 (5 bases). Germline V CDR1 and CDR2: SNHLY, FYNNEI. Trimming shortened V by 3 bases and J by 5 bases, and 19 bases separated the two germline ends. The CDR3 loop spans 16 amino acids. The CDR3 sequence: CASSDSPAGEWYGYTF. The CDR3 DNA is TGTGCCAGCAGTGACTCGCCCGCGGGGGAATGGTATGGCTACACCTTC.

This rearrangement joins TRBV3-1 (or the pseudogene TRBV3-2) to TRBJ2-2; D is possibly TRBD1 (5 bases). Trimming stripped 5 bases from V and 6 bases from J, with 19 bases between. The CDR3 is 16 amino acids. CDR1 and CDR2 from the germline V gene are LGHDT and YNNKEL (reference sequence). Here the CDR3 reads CASSKSKVRASGELFF. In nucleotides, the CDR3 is TGTGCCAGCAGCAAAAGCAAGGTCAGGGCGTCCGGGGAGCTGTTTTTT.

The CDR3 sequence: CASRYGQGLNQPQHF. CDR3 sequence (DNA): TGTGCCAGCAGATACGGACAGGGCCTGAATCAGCCCCAGCATTTT. This sequence joins TRBV6-2 or TRBV6-3 and TRBJ1-5, with 8 bases lining up with TRBD1. V gave up 6 bases and J gave up 4 bases; unmatched junction bases: 8. The CDR3 extends over 15 amino acids. From germline, CDR1 is MNHEY and CDR2 SVGEGT.

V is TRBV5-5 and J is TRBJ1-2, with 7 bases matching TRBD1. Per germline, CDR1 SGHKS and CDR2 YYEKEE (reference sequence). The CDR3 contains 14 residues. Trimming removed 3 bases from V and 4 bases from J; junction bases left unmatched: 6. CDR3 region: CASSSSTGPYGYTF. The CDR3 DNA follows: TGTGCCAGCAGCTCTTCGACAGGGCCCTATGGCTACACCTTC.

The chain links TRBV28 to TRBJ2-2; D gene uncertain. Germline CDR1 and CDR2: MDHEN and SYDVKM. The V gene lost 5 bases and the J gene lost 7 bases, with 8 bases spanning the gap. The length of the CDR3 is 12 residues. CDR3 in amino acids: CASSPPGGELFF. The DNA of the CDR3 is TGTGCCAGCAGTCCCCCCGGCGGGGAGCTGTTTTTT.

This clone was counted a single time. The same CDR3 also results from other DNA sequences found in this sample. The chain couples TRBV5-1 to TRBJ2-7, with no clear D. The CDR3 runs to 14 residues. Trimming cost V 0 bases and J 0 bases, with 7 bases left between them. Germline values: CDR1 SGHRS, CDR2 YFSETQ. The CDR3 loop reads CASSLGGSSYEQYF. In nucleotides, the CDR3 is TGCGCCAGCAGCTTGGGAGGCAGCTCCTACGAGCAGTACTTC.

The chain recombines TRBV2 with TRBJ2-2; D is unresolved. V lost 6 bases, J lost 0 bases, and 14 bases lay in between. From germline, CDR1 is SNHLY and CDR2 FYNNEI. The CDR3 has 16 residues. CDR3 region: CASSRSPPANTGELFF. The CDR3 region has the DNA TGTGCCAGCAGCCGGAGCCCGCCCGCGAACACCGGGGAGCTGTTTTTT.

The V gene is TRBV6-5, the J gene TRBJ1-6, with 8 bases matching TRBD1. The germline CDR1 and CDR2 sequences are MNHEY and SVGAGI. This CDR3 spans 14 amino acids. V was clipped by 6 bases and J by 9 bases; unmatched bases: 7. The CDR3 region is CASRWTGSFSPLHF. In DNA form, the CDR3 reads TGTGCCAGCAGGTGGACAGGGAGTTTTTCACCCCTCCACTTT.

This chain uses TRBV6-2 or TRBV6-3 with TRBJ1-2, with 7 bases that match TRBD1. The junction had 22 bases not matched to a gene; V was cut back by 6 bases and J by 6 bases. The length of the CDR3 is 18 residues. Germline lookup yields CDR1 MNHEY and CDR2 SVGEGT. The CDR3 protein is CASSWALDRRLQFNGYTF. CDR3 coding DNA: TGTGCCAGCAGCTGGGCACTGGACAGGCGGTTACAATTCAATGGCTACACCTTC.

The DNA of the CDR3 is TGTGCCAGCAGTTTCGACAGGGCTGATTCACCCCTCCACTTT. Amino acid sequence: CASSFDRADSPLHF. This chain links TRBV6-5 with TRBJ1-6, with 7 bases fitting TRBD1. V gave up 4 bases and J gave up 8 bases; unmatched junction bases: 5. The germline V gene has CDR1 MNHEY and CDR2 SVGAGI. This CDR3 has 14 residues.

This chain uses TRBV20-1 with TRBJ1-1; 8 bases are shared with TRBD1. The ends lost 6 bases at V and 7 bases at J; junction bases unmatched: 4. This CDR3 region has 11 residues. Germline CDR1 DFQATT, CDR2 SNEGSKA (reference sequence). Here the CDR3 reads CSAGDRNEAFF. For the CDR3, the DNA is TGCAGTGCCGGGGACAGGAATGAAGCTTTCTTT.

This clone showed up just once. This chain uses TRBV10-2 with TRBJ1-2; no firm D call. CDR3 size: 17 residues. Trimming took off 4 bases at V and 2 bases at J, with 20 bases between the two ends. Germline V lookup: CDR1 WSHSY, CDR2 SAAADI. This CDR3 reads CASSGSGARMGNYGYTF. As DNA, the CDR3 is TGCGCCAGCAGTGGATCGGGAGCGAGAATGGGAAACTATGGCTACACCTTC.

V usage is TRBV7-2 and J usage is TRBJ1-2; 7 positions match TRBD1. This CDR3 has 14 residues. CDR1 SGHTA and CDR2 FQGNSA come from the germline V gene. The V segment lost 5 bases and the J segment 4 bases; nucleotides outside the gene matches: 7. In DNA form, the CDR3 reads TGTGCCAGCAGCCAGGGGGGAGTCTCCTATGGCTACACCTTC. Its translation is CASSQGGVSYGYTF.

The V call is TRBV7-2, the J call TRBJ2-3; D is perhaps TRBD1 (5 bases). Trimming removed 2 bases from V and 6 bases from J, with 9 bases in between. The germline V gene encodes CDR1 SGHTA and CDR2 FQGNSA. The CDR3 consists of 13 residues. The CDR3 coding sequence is TGTGCCAGCAGCTTATGGGGCGACGATACGCAGTATTTT. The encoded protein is CASSLWGDDTQYF. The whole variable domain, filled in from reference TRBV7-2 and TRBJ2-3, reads GAGVSQSPSNKVTEKGKDVELRCDPISGHTALYWYRQSLGQGLEFLIYFQGNSAPDKSGLPSDRFSAERTGGSVSTLTIQRTQQEDSAVYLCASSLWGDDTQYFGPGTRLTVL.

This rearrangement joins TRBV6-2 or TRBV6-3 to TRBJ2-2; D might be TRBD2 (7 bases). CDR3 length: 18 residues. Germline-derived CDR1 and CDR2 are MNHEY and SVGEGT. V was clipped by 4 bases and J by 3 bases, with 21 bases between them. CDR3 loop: CASSFRGGWRGHTGELFF. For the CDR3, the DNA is TGTGCCAGCAGTTTCCGTGGGGGTTGGCGGGGGCACACCGGGGAGCTGTTTTTT.

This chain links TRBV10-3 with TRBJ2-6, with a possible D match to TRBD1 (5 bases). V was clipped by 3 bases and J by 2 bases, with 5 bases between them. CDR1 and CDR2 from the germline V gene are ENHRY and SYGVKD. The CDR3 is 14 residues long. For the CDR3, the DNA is TGTGCCATCAGTGACAGGGCTGGGGCCAACGTCCTGACTTTC. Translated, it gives CAISDRAGANVLTF.

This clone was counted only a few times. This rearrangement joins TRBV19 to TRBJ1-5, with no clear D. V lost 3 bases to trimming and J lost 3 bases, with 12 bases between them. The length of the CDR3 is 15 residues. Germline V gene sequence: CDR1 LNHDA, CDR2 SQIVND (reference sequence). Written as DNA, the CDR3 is TGTGCCAGTAGTATTAGCGGTCTTTACAATCAGCCCCAGCATTTT. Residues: CASSISGLYNQPQHF.